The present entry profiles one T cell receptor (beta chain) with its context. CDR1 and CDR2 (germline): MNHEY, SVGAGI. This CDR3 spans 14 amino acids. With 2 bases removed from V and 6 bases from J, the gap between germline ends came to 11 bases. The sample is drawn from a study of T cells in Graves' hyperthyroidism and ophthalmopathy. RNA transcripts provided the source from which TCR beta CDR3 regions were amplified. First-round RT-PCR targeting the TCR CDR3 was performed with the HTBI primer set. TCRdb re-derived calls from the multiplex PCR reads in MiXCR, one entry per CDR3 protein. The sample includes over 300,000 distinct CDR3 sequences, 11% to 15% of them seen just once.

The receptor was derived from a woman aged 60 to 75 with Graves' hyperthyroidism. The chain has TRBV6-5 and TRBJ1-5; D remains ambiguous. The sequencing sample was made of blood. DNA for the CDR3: TGTGCCAGCAGTTACAAGGGAGAGGGTCAGCCCCAGCATTTT. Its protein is CASSYKGEGQPQHF.